These 26 T cell receptor beta chains were all obtained from the same sample, sequenced in a study of CD8 T cells in ankylosing spondylitis. One entry per CDR3 protein results from TCRdb running MiXCR on the 5' RACE reads. The sample includes around 150,000 distinct CDR3 sequences, around 43% seen only once; the top ten take approximately 16%. Material for sequencing was synovial fluid, either unsorted or a sorted T cell fraction (not recorded which). All receptors derive from a male donor with ankylosing spondylitis.

The chain recombines TRBV21-1 with TRBJ1-5. TRBV21-1 is flagged as a pseudogene. The CDR3 spans 16 residues. The CDR3 nucleotides read TGTGCCAGCAGCAAAGACGCGGAAGGCGGCAATCAGCCCCAGCATTTT. It yields the protein CASSKDAEGGNQPQHF.

This clonotype turned up a few times. CDR3 sequence reads: CASTYGGTSYNEQFF. CDR3 coding DNA: TGTGCCAGCACGTATGGGGGAACTTCCTACAATGAGCAGTTCTTC. The chain links TRBV27 to TRBJ2-1; D assignment may be TRBD1 or TRBD2 (5 bases each). The CDR3 runs 15 residues. The V end lost 7 bases, the J end lost 1 base, and 14 bases lay between the germline ends. The germline CDR1 and CDR2 sequences are MNHEY and SMNVEV (reference sequence).

This clonotype occurred a few times. The genes are TRBV20-1 and TRBJ2-3; 9 nucleotides line up with TRBD2. This CDR3 has 14 amino acids. V was clipped by 3 bases and J by 10 bases; unmatched bases: 11. Germline V gene lookup returns CDR1 DFQATT and CDR2 SNEGSKA (reference sequence). CDR3 region: CSARLAGIILPQYF. In DNA, the CDR3 is TGCAGTGCTAGGCTAGCGGGAATCATCCTGCCGCAGTATTTT.

This clonotype was seen a handful of times. This sequence joins TRBV12-3 or TRBV12-4 and TRBJ2-5; tentatively, D is TRBD1 or TRBD2 (6 bases each). The CDR3 loop spans 15 amino acids. V shed 1 base and J shed 5 bases, with 14 bases lying between them. The CDR3, as DNA: TGTGCCAGCAGTTTAGTTCCAGGGGACTGGGAGACCCAGTACTTC. Its protein is CASSLVPGDWETQYF.

This chain links TRBV4-1 with TRBJ2-1; D gene uncertain. V lost 4 bases, J lost 8 bases, and 12 bases lay in between. CDR1 is MGHRA and CDR2 is YSYEKL in the germline V gene. The CDR3 sequence is 13 residues long. DNA for the CDR3: TGCGCCAGCAGCCCATTGGACGGTGATGAGCAGTTCTTC. Translating it yields CASSPLDGDEQFF.

There are a few counts of this clonotype. J is TRBJ1-1 and V is TRBV28; the D is unclear. This CDR3 contains 16 residues. Germline assignment: CDR1 MDHEN and CDR2 SYDVKM. V dropped 4 bases and J dropped 4 bases, with 19 bases sitting between them. CDR3 nucleotides: TGTGCCAGCAGTTACCACCGTCTGCGGGAGGCCACTGAAGCTTTCTTT. Its protein is CASSYHRLREATEAFF.

The J gene is TRBJ2-4, the V gene TRBV13, with D tentatively TRBD1 (7 bases). Trimming shortened V by 5 bases and J by 8 bases, and 16 bases separated the two germline ends. Germline loops: CDR1 PRHDT, CDR2 FYEKMQ (reference sequence). The CDR3 runs 14 residues. CDR3 in DNA: TGTGCCAGCAGCACCACTCAGGGGGGAGACATTCAGTACTTC. Its protein is CASSTTQGGDIQYF.

This clonotype has a handful of counts. The rearrangement links TRBV11-2 to TRBJ2-7; TRBD2 agrees at 8 bases. J lost 1 base, V lost 6 bases, and 8 bases had no gene match. This CDR3 comprises 15 residues. Germline CDR1 reads SGHAT; CDR2 reads FQNNGV. CDR3 loop: CASSRTSGDSYEQYF. In nucleotides, the CDR3 is TGTGCCAGCAGTCGAACTAGCGGTGATTCCTACGAGCAGTACTTC.

V is TRBV4-3 and J is TRBJ2-7; TRBD2 agrees at 10 bases. The CDR3 extends over 14 amino acids. Trimming removed 5 bases from V and 7 bases from J; junction bases left unmatched: 8. The V gene's germline CDR1 is LGHNA and CDR2 YSLEER. Written as DNA, the CDR3 is TGCGCCAGCAGCGCTGAACCACTAGCGGGAGAGCAGTACTTC. Protein: CASSAEPLAGEQYF.

This chain joins TRBV10-3 and TRBJ1-1; D is unresolved. This CDR3 contains 16 residues. Trimming left V 0 bases short and J 0 bases short, with 11 bases between. CDR1 is ENHRY and CDR2 is SYGVKD in the germline V gene. The CDR3 protein is CAISESWVLMNTEAFF. The CDR3 DNA follows: TGTGCCATCAGTGAGTCGTGGGTACTAATGAACACTGAAGCTTTCTTT.

V and J are TRBV6-4 and TRBJ2-2; 10 bases are shared with TRBD1. This CDR3 has 14 residues. Germline trimming cut 6 bases from V and 6 bases from J; bases unmatched to any gene: 4. Germline values: CDR1 MRHNA, CDR2 SNTAGT. The DNA for the CDR3 is TGTGCCAGCAGCGGGACAGGGGAGTCCGGGGAGCTGTTTTTT. Its translation: CASSGTGESGELFF.

This clonotype was counted between two and nine times. This chain connects TRBV4-1 to TRBJ2-2; 8 positions agree with TRBD1. The CDR3 sequence is 14 residues long. The V gene end was trimmed by 7 bases and the J gene end by 6 bases; junction bases not matched to a gene: 7. CDR1 is MGHRA and CDR2 is YSYEKL in the germline V gene. The CDR3 loop is CASNLPGGSGELFF. In nucleotides, the CDR3 is TGCGCCAGCAATCTCCCAGGGGGCTCCGGGGAGCTGTTTTTT.

The chain couples TRBV19 to TRBJ1-2; no clear D gene. This CDR3 comprises 14 residues. Germline V gene data show CDR1 as LNHDA and CDR2 as SQIVND (reference sequence). V lost 3 bases to trimming and J lost 4 bases, with 12 bases between them. CDR3: CASSIYGPSYGYTF. Here the CDR3 DNA reads TGTGCCAGTAGTATCTATGGACCGAGCTATGGCTACACCTTC.

This clonotype was recorded at least ten times. J is TRBJ2-1 and V is TRBV6-5, with 12 bases aligning to TRBD1. Looked up from germline, CDR1 is MNHEY and CDR2 is SVGAGI. There are 16 residues in the CDR3. With V trimmed by 2 bases and J by 5 bases, 4 bases remained unmatched. CDR3: CASSYEGQGAHNEQFF. CDR3 DNA: TGTGCCAGCAGTTACGAGGGACAGGGGGCACACAATGAGCAGTTCTTC.

This CDR3 reads CASSLRVGGLEPQHF. CDR3 coding DNA: TGTGCCAGCAGTTTACGGGTGGGCGGGCTAGAGCCCCAGCATTTT. The chain joins TRBV12-3 or TRBV12-4 to TRBJ1-5, with unresolved D. The CDR3 has 15 residues. V was clipped by 2 bases and J by 8 bases, with 16 bases between them.

Only one count was recorded for this clonotype. The chain couples TRBV7-2 to TRBJ1-5, with a tentative D call TRBD1 (5 bases). V lost 4 bases and J 3 bases, leaving 16 bases between the germline ends. CDR3 size: 16 residues. Germline loops: CDR1 SGHTA, CDR2 FQGNSA. The chain's CDR3 is CASSSDRDWPNQPQHF. CDR3 DNA: TGTGCCAGCAGCTCTGATCGGGACTGGCCCAATCAGCCCCAGCATTTT.

The rearrangement uses TRBV5-1 and TRBJ1-1; D call uncertain. The CDR3 extends over 12 amino acids. Germline V gene data show CDR1 as SGHRS and CDR2 as YFSETQ. Trimming cost V 4 bases and J 5 bases, with 9 bases left between them. CDR3 nucleotide sequence: TGCGCCAGCAGCCCGGCGGGTACTGAAGCTTTCTTT. It yields the protein CASSPAGTEAFF.

The rearrangement links TRBV9 to TRBJ2-7; TRBD1 or TRBD2 may be the D gene (5 bases each). V lost 3 bases to trimming and J lost 2 bases, with 18 bases between them. This CDR3 is 16 amino acids long. Germline-derived CDR1 and CDR2 are SGDLS and YYNGEE. The CDR3 DNA reads TGTGCCAGCAGCGCAAGGGACGCACTCGTCCCCTACGAGCAGTACTTC. This sequence encodes CASSARDALVPYEQYF.

The chain is built from TRBV5-1 and TRBJ2-2; D is possibly TRBD2 (5 bases). Germline values: CDR1 SGHRS, CDR2 YFSETQ. The CDR3 has 15 amino acids. V was clipped by 0 bases and J by 5 bases, with 11 bases between them. CDR3 DNA sequence: TGCGCCAGCAGCTTGGGTCTAGCCGGGACCGGGGAGCTGTTTTTT. This codes for CASSLGLAGTGELFF.

This clonotype was seen only a few times. The J gene is TRBJ1-1, the V gene TRBV7-2; D might be TRBD1 (6 bases). CDR1 SGHTA and CDR2 FQGNSA come from the germline V gene. V was pared by 1 base and J by 6 bases, with 12 bases between. The CDR3 is made up of 14 amino acids. The CDR3 loop is CASSLVSGAPEAFF. As DNA, the CDR3 is TGTGCCAGCAGCTTAGTGTCAGGGGCCCCTGAAGCTTTCTTT.

This clonotype has only a few counts. The chain carries TRBV28 and TRBJ2-3; the D gene could be TRBD1 or TRBD2 (6 bases each). Germline V gene sequence: CDR1 MDHEN, CDR2 SYDVKM. The CDR3 runs 17 residues. V was shortened by 6 bases and J by 0 bases, with 19 bases between the two germline ends. The DNA for the CDR3 is TGTGCCAGCAGCCGTCCGGGGGCCTTTATGAGCACAGATACGCAGTATTTT. Protein product: CASSRPGAFMSTDTQYF.

The chain recombines TRBV4-1 with TRBJ2-4; D possibly corresponds to TRBD1 (5 bases). Germline V gene data show CDR1 as MGHRA and CDR2 as YSYEKL. V lost 4 bases and J lost 3, with 22 bases in between. The CDR3 consists of 18 residues. The CDR3 here is CASSRASGASVVKNIQYF. The CDR3 DNA is TGCGCCAGCAGCCGCGCGTCTGGGGCAAGCGTGGTCAAAAACATTCAGTACTTC.

This clonotype has just a few counts. The chain recombines TRBV12-3 or TRBV12-4 with TRBJ2-2; 8 nucleotides line up with TRBD2. V was pared by 5 bases and J by 5 bases, with 13 bases of the junction left unmatched. This CDR3 has 17 amino acids. CDR3 amino acids: CASSPPVGGRLTGELFF. The CDR3 DNA is TGTGCCAGCAGTCCCCCGGTGGGCGGGAGGTTAACCGGGGAGCTGTTTTTT.

This clonotype was recorded a few times. This chain connects TRBV18 to TRBJ2-1; 7 bases map to TRBD1. CDR1 and CDR2 (germline): KGHSH, LQKENI. The CDR3 contains 15 residues. V lost 6 bases, J lost 5 bases, and 10 bases stayed unmatched. CDR3 sequence (DNA): TGTGCCAGCTCTCCAGACAGGGACCCCAACAATGAGCAGTTCTTC. It translates to CASSPDRDPNNEQFF.

The chain combines TRBV18 with TRBJ2-3; the D gene is possibly TRBD2 (6 bases). This CDR3 spans 13 amino acids. Trimming left V 3 bases short and J 9 bases short, with 13 bases between. CDR1 and CDR2 from the germline V gene are KGHSH and LQKENI. CDR3 sequence reads: CASSPRRRGTQYF. CDR3 in DNA: TGTGCCAGCTCACCGAGACGGAGGGGCACGCAGTATTTT. Filled out from reference TRBV18 and TRBJ2-3, the complete variable domain reads NAGVMQNPRHLVRRRGQEARLRCSPMKGHSHVYWYRQLPEEGLKFMVYLQKENIIDESGMPKERFSAEFPKEGPSILRIQQVVRGDSAAYFCASSPRRRGTQYFGPGTRLTVL.

This clonotype was observed a few times. The J gene is TRBJ2-1, the V gene TRBV4-3, with D unresolved. This CDR3 is 10 amino acids long. Germline V gene sequence: CDR1 LGHNA, CDR2 YSLEER. V lost 10 bases to trimming and J lost 10 bases, with 11 bases between them. In DNA, the CDR3 is TGCGCCAACAAAGGCAGGGAGCAGTTCTTC. Translated, it gives CANKGREQFF.